The source of this TCR beta chain is a study of PD-L1 blockade in urothelial cancer. Across the study: Male sex and bladder-origin urothelial cancer were recorded for about 85% of the roughly 30 patients. Blood was evaluated 3 weeks (second dose) and 6 weeks after therapy began.

As concerns this clone: Antigen unknown.

The CDR3 has 14 amino acids. Germline CDR1 SQVTM, CDR2 ANQGSEA. Trimming cost V 8 bases and J 0 bases; bases outside gene matches: 6. TCRdb's table, derived via immunoSEQ multiplex PCR, lists solely in-frame clones and lacks some. The repertoire consists of roughly 45,000 clones, with about 82% occurring once and the leading ten covering 8.8%. Described time point: peripheral blood 6 weeks after treatment start. The study, taken as a whole, reports: In blood sampled pretreatment, TCR clonality below the median predicted better survival.

V usage is TRBV29-1 and J usage is TRBJ2-1, with 8 bases aligning to TRBD2. The source material was PBMCs, sampled around atezolizumab (anti-PD-L1) treatment. This TCR was sampled from a man aged 70-80 years with urothelial cancer. CDR3 residues: CSSAREGSYNEQFF. DNA of the CDR3: TGCAGCTCCGCCCGGGAGGGCTCCTACAATGAGCAGTTCTTC.